These T cell receptor beta chains were read from a single sample in a study of cytomegalovirus exposure and HLA in healthy donors. Sequencing used immunoSEQ multiplex PCR; TCRdb keeps in-frame clones, though not all of them. The profile covers 150,000 or so clones, with over 70% appearing a single time and 7% taken by the ten largest. Sequences were obtained from PBMCs. These receptors were collected from a woman between 40 and 50 years old in good health and CMV-seropositive. CDR3s include the opening cysteine and the closing phenylalanine or tryptophan. The order of the fields is CDR3 protein, CDR3 DNA, V gene, D gene, J gene, clone size. A D gene is named only where the DNA matches it firmly. Clone size appears in some rows only: once, few, many, or a class for an expanded clone.

CASRYSGADNEQFF,TGCGCCAGCAGGTATAGCGGGGCGGACAATGAGCAGTTCTTC,TRBV5-1,TRBD2,TRBJ2-1,few
CASSGGGVSLFNYGYTF,TGCGCCAGCAGCGGGGGGGGCGTGAGCCTCTTCAACTATGGCTACACCTTC,TRBV5-1,.,TRBJ1-2,once
CASSSWTEANTEAFF,TGTGCCAGCAGTTCCTGGACAGAGGCAAACACTGAAGCTTTCTTT,TRBV28,.,TRBJ1-1,.
CASSPGWGGFEQYF,TGTGCCAGCAGCCCCGGGTGGGGGGGTTTCGAGCAGTACTTC,TRBV5-5,TRBD2,TRBJ2-7,.
CASSLEGQGVSPLHF,TGTGCCAGCAGCTTGGAAGGACAGGGGGTTTCACCCCTCCACTTT,TRBV7-6,TRBD1,TRBJ1-6,.
CASSQDVIAGELFF,TGCGCCAGCAGCCAAGATGTAATCGCCGGGGAGCTGTTTTTT,TRBV4-1,.,TRBJ2-2,once
CASSPGLADRNAYNSPLHF,TGTGCCAGCAGTCCGGGCCTGGCGGACAGGAACGCCTATAATTCACCCCTCCACTTT,TRBV5-5,TRBD1,TRBJ1-6,.
CASSLLAGTGSNEQFF,TGTGCCAGCAGCTTACTAGCCGGGACAGGGAGCAATGAGCAGTTCTTC,TRBV7-2,TRBD1,TRBJ2-1,.
CASSLREGSSGANVLTF,TGTGCCAGCAGCTTAAGGGAGGGTAGCTCTGGGGCCAACGTCCTGACTTTC,TRBV7-3,TRBD2,TRBJ2-6,.
CASSPGGEGYTF,TGTGCCAGCTCACCCGGTGGGGAGGGCTACACCTTC,TRBV18,.,TRBJ1-2,.
CASSPIGGRGEKLFF,TGTGCCAGCAGCCCGATAGGGGGCCGGGGTGAAAAACTGTTTTTT,TRBV11-2,TRBD1,TRBJ1-4,.
CASSPGTGWRPNEKLFF,TGTGCCAGCAGCCCCGGGACAGGGTGGCGGCCTAATGAAAAACTGTTTTTT,TRBV5-8,TRBD1,TRBJ1-4,.
CASSGRTGGLSDTQYF,TGTGCCAGCAGTGGGCGGACAGGGGGCTTATCAGATACGCAGTATTTT,TRBV6-1,TRBD1,TRBJ2-3,.
CASSSGQGLNTEAFF,TGTGCCAGCAGCTCCGGACAGGGGTTGAACACTGAAGCTTTCTTT,TRBV7-8,TRBD1,TRBJ1-1,.
CASSLAGGGRETQYF,TGTGCCAGCAGCTTAGCAGGGGGAGGGCGAGAGACCCAGTACTTC,TRBV7-8,.,TRBJ2-5,few
CASTLVGVETQYF,TGTGCCAGCACTTTAGTAGGGGTAGAGACCCAGTACTTC,TRBV28,.,TRBJ2-5,.
CASSQNRADTQYF,TGTGCCAGCAGTCAAAACAGGGCAGATACGCAGTATTTT,TRBV7-9,.,TRBJ2-3,.
CSSSLASGANVLTF,TGTTCCAGCAGCTTGGCCTCTGGGGCCAACGTCCTGACTTTC,TRBV7-9,.,TRBJ2-6,.
CASSVGVAGDSVFETQYF,TGTGCCAGCAGCGTAGGGGTAGCGGGGGATTCGGTATTTGAGACCCAGTACTTC,TRBV9,TRBD2,TRBJ2-5,few
CATSRRQANTEAFF,TGTGCCACCAGCAGACGACAGGCGAACACTGAAGCTTTCTTT,TRBV15,.,TRBJ1-1,.
CAWTFDRGPGGYTF,TGTGCCTGGACCTTCGACAGGGGGCCTGGAGGCTACACCTTC,TRBV30,TRBD1,TRBJ1-2,.
CAWRGLNTEAFF,TGTGCCTGGAGGGGGCTCAACACTGAAGCTTTCTTT,TRBV30,.,TRBJ1-1,few
CAGGGQGYTEAFF,TGTGCCGGGGGGGGACAGGGATATACTGAAGCTTTCTTT,TRBV6-6,TRBD1,TRBJ1-1,.
CASSPLGQGDAPAFF,TGTGCCAGCAGTCCTTTGGGACAGGGGGACGCCCCAGCTTTCTTT,TRBV6-5,TRBD1,TRBJ1-1,.
CASSQEGTGVRGGYTF,TGCGCCAGCAGCCAAGAAGGGACAGGGGTACGGGGTGGCTACACCTTC,TRBV4-1,TRBD1,TRBJ1-2,.
CASSGLLGGTYNEQFF,TGTGCCAGCAGCGGGTTGTTGGGGGGGACCTACAATGAGCAGTTCTTC,TRBV9,TRBD2,TRBJ2-1,once
CASSSRHDNEQFF,TGTGCCAGCAGCTCAAGACATGACAATGAGCAGTTCTTC,TRBV9,.,TRBJ2-1,.
CASKFRDRDTIYF,TGTGCCAGCAAGTTCCGGGACAGGGACACCATATATTTT,TRBV27,TRBD1,TRBJ1-3,.
CASSAGTGIMHGYTF,TGTGCCAGCAGTGCGGGGACAGGGATAATGCATGGCTACACCTTC,TRBV6-4,TRBD1,TRBJ1-2,.
CASRTTVTGELFF,TGTGCCAGCAGAACGACAGTTACCGGGGAGCTGTTTTTT,TRBV2,.,TRBJ2-2,few
CASQYQGNTEAFF,TGCGCCAGCCAATACCAGGGGAACACTGAAGCTTTCTTT,TRBV5-1,.,TRBJ1-1,.
CASSQVGTGVFEQYF,TGCGCCAGCAGCCAAGTTGGGACAGGGGTTTTCGAGCAGTACTTC,TRBV4-1,TRBD1,TRBJ2-7,.
CASSSEQAYNSPLHF,TGTGCCAGCAGCTCCGAACAGGCATATAATTCACCCCTCCACTTT,TRBV13,.,TRBJ1-6,.
CASSATGTTFTDTQYF,TGTGCCAGCAGTGCAACCGGGACTACATTCACAGATACGCAGTATTTT,TRBV2,TRBD2,TRBJ2-3,few
CAISFTQNTEAFF,TGTGCCATCAGTTTTACACAGAACACTGAAGCTTTCTTT,TRBV10-3,.,TRBJ1-1,.
CASTVGRVSPLHF,TGTGCCAGCACCGTGGGCAGGGTTTCACCCCTCCACTTT,TRBV6-5,.,TRBJ1-6,.
CSARLVPEQYF,TGCAGTGCTAGACTAGTTCCCGAGCAGTACTTC,TRBV20-1,.,TRBJ2-7,.
CASSPSRGAYGNTIYF,TGTGCCAGCAGCCCTTCCAGGGGCGCGTATGGAAACACCATATATTTT,TRBV14,.,TRBJ1-3,few
CASSVDRGRDTEAFF,TGTGCCAGCAGTGTAGACAGGGGGCGTGACACTGAAGCTTTCTTT,TRBV6-1,TRBD1,TRBJ1-1,.
CAYVRDTEAFF,TGTGCCTATGTACGGGACACTGAAGCTTTCTTT,TRBV30,.,TRBJ1-1,.
CSARAGDTQYF,TGCAGTGCTAGAGCGGGGGATACGCAGTATTTT,TRBV20-1,.,TRBJ2-3,.
CAWTLRGAAGGRYF,TGTGCCTGGACCCTTCGGGGGGCGGCGGGGGGCCGGTACTTC,TRBV30,TRBD2,TRBJ2-7,.